These 23 T cell receptor beta chains came from one sample sequenced in a study of vaccination and CD4 T cells after COVID-19. The Oncomine TCR Beta short-read assay was applied to DNA of cultured CD4+ T cells. TCRdb reprocessed the PCR reads with MiXCR, giving one entry per CDR3 protein. The sample comprises about 20,000 distinct CDR3 sequences, roughly half of which are singletons, and 6.5% to 9% rests with the top ten. As for treatment: roughly nine-day PBMC culture with coronavirus spike peptide pools or control peptides (ViraFEST assay). What these receptors recognize is not known. Sample: CD4+ T cells from blood, cultured in vitro. Every receptor here comes from a human donor who had recovered from COVID-19.

The chain carries TRBV6-1 and TRBJ2-5; 7 bases line up with TRBD1. The J segment lost 2 bases and the V segment lost 5 bases, leaving 14 bases of the junction unmatched. Germline V lookup: CDR1 MNHNS, CDR2 SASEGT. CDR3 length: 17 amino acids. The CDR3 DNA reads as TGTGCCAGCAGTCAGGGCCGGCTCAGGGGGAGTCAAGAGACCCAGTACTTC. This encodes CASSQGRLRGSQETQYF.

There are a few counts of this clonotype. The CDR3 DNA reads TGTGCCAGCAGCCGCTCAATGGGGGGGCGTAGCTATGGCTACACCTTC. The encoded protein is CASSRSMGGRSYGYTF. The chain links TRBV28 to TRBJ1-2, with TRBD1 as a possible D gene (6 bases). CDR1 is MDHEN, CDR2 SYDVKM, per germline. The CDR3 has 16 amino acids. V was cut by 6 bases and J by 4 bases, with 21 bases left in between.

The chain combines TRBV4-2 with TRBJ1-6; TRBD1 matches 9 bases. Losses at the gene ends were 3 bases for V and 9 bases for J; bases not matched to a gene: 3. The CDR3 has 14 amino acids. Germline V gene sequence: CDR1 LGHNA, CDR2 YNFKEQ. CDR3: CASSQDRGTSPLHF. CDR3 DNA: TGTGCCAGCAGCCAGGACAGGGGTACTTCACCCCTCCACTTT.

In its sample, this clonotype was seen a few times. V is TRBV6-1 and J is TRBJ1-2; D gene unclear. This CDR3 is 14 amino acids long. V shed 4 bases and J shed 8 bases, with 17 bases lying between them. Germline V gives CDR1 MNHNS, CDR2 SASEGT. CDR3 amino acids: CASSATAPAGGYTF. CDR3 nucleotides: TGTGCCAGCAGTGCTACGGCCCCGGCGGGGGGCTACACCTTC.

This clonotype turned up a few times. This chain joins TRBV10-2 and TRBJ2-3, with D unresolved. The CDR3 is 13 amino acids. Looked up from germline, CDR1 is WSHSY and CDR2 is SAAADI. Trimming removed 4 bases at V and 6 bases at J, with 11 bases between. In DNA, the CDR3 is TGCGCCAGCAGTGTTGGCGCCCGGGATACGCAGTATTTT. This codes for CASSVGARDTQYF.

This chain connects TRBV3-1 to TRBJ2-2; 11 bases align to TRBD2. The junction had 5 bases not matched to a gene; V was cut back by 6 bases and J by 5 bases. The CDR3 has 15 residues. Germline V gene data show CDR1 as LGHDT and CDR2 as YNNKEL (reference sequence). The CDR3 loop is CASRELAGATGELFF. The DNA of the CDR3 is TGTGCCAGCAGGGAACTAGCGGGAGCAACCGGGGAGCTGTTTTTT.

The rearrangement joins TRBV2 to TRBJ2-7; D tentatively reads TRBD1 or TRBD2 (5 bases each). Trimming took off 7 bases at V and 3 bases at J, with 16 bases between the two ends. Germline loops: CDR1 SNHLY, CDR2 FYNNEI. CDR3 length: 14 amino acids. CDR3 protein: CASNPGPGNYEQYF. CDR3 coding DNA: TGTGCCAGCAATCCGGGGCCAGGGAACTACGAGCAGTACTTC.

In this sample, this clonotype turned up a few times. The V and J genes are TRBV24-1 and TRBJ2-3, with unresolved D. The germline V gene encodes CDR1 KGHDR and CDR2 SFDVKD. The ends were cut back, 4 bases at V and 3 bases at J, with 7 bases in the middle. The CDR3 runs to 13 residues. The DNA for the CDR3 is TGTGCCACCAGTGACCTTTCAACAGATACGCAGTATTTT. It encodes CATSDLSTDTQYF.

The chain uses TRBV6-1 and TRBJ2-5; tentatively, D is TRBD2 (6 bases). V shed 3 bases and J shed 2 bases, with 19 bases lying between them. The CDR3 totals 17 residues. Germline V gene data show CDR1 as MNHNS and CDR2 as SASEGT. In nucleotides, the CDR3 is TGTGCCAGCAGTGACACCTTTGACAAGGAGGGGCAAGAGACCCAGTACTTC. It is translated as CASSDTFDKEGQETQYF.

The chain carries TRBV20-1 and TRBJ2-1, with 7 nucleotides matching TRBD2. Germline loops: CDR1 DFQATT, CDR2 SNEGSKA (reference sequence). J gave up 4 bases and V 0 bases, and 9 bases lay outside the gene matches. The CDR3 totals 16 residues. The CDR3 spells CSARDGGQRGYNEQFF. In DNA, the CDR3 is TGCAGTGCTAGAGATGGCGGCCAGCGGGGATACAATGAGCAGTTCTTC.

The chain combines TRBV6-1 with TRBJ1-2, with D perhaps matching TRBD1 (6 bases). Trimming cost V 4 bases and J 0 bases, with 6 bases left between them. The CDR3 covers 13 residues. Germline-derived CDR1 and CDR2 are MNHNS and SASEGT. DNA for the CDR3: TGTGCCAGCAGTGCAGGGGCTAACTATGGCTACACCTTC. This codes for CASSAGANYGYTF.

This clonotype was counted a few times. J is TRBJ2-1 and V is TRBV11-3; no firm D call. This CDR3 is 13 amino acids long. The germline V gene encodes CDR1 SGHNT and CDR2 YENEEA. V was pared by 5 bases and J by 6 bases, with 11 bases between. The CDR3 reads CASSPLGTNEQFF. Written as DNA, the CDR3 is TGTGCCAGCAGCCCCCTGGGCACCAATGAGCAGTTCTTC.

Only one count was recorded for this clonotype. The V call is TRBV4-1, the J call TRBJ1-6; no firm D call. Per germline, CDR1 MGHRA and CDR2 YSYEKL. The V end was cut by 1 base, the J end by 10 bases, with 11 bases between. CDR3 length equals 14 residues. This CDR3 is CASSQGAPVSPLHF. In DNA, the CDR3 is TGCGCCAGCAGCCAAGGGGCGCCGGTCTCACCCCTCCACTTT.

This clonotype was seen more than once but under ten times. This chain connects TRBV20-1 to TRBJ1-5; no clear D gene. Looked up from germline, CDR1 is DFQATT and CDR2 is SNEGSKA (reference sequence). V shed 3 bases and J shed 2 bases, with 8 bases lying between them. This CDR3 has 13 residues. The DNA for the CDR3 is TGCAGTGCTAGGAGGGTGGGCAATCAGCCCCAGCATTTT. Translated: CSARRVGNQPQHF.

The chain links TRBV27 to TRBJ2-7, with D unclear. Trimming removed 2 bases at V and 0 bases at J, with 11 bases between. The germline gives CDR1 MNHEY, CDR2 SMNVEV (reference sequence). The CDR3 covers 15 residues. CDR3 in amino acids: CASSLTVVSSYEQYF. The CDR3 nucleotides are TGTGCCAGCAGTTTAACGGTGGTGTCCTCCTACGAGCAGTACTTC.

The chain joins TRBV9 to TRBJ2-3; TRBD1 matches 7 bases. The CDR3 sequence is 14 residues long. Germline lookup yields CDR1 SGDLS and CDR2 YYNGEE. V trimming: 2 bases; J trimming: 2 bases; junction bases outside the gene matches: 2. CDR3 loop: CASSVGQLTDTQYF. CDR3 nucleotide sequence: TGTGCCAGCAGCGTGGGACAGCTCACAGATACGCAGTATTTT.

The chain uses TRBV30 and TRBJ2-2; tentative D call: TRBD2 (5 bases). Germline assignment: CDR1 GTSNPN and CDR2 SVGIG (reference sequence). The germline V and J ends were trimmed by 1 base and 6 bases, with 9 bases remaining between them. The CDR3 extends over 13 amino acids. CDR3 sequence reads: CAWSARGSGELFF. DNA for the CDR3: TGTGCCTGGAGTGCACGGGGTTCCGGGGAGCTGTTTTTT.

This clonotype was seen a handful of times. The V call is TRBV7-9, the J call TRBJ1-2; possibly TRBD1 for D (5 bases). This CDR3 has 14 amino acids. Germline assignment: CDR1 SEHNR and CDR2 FQNEAQ (reference sequence). Trimming removed 5 bases at V and 4 bases at J, with 14 bases between. In DNA, the CDR3 is TGTGCCAGCAGCCAGAGGGGAGGAACCTATGGCTACACCTTC. This sequence encodes CASSQRGGTYGYTF. Variable domain in full (rest from reference TRBV7-9 and TRBJ1-2): DTGVSQNPRHKITKRGQNVTFRCDPISEHNRLYWYRQTLGQGPEFLTYFQNEAQLEKSRLLSDRFSAERPKGSFSTLEIQRTEQGDSAMYLCASSQRGGTYGYTFGSGTRLTVV.

The rearrangement links TRBV10-3 to TRBJ1-6; possibly TRBD1 for D (5 bases). CDR1 is ENHRY and CDR2 is SYGVKD in the germline V gene. V lost 6 bases and J lost 7, with 16 bases in between. The length of the CDR3 is 15 residues. This CDR3 reads CAISRDSRGNSPLHF. CDR3 bases: TGTGCCATCAGCCGGGACTCCCGAGGCAATTCACCCCTCCACTTT.

This clonotype was detected once. The chain joins TRBV5-4 to TRBJ1-2; maybe TRBD1 (6 bases). The germline V gene has CDR1 SGHNT and CDR2 YYREEE (reference sequence). The CDR3 sequence is 13 residues long. Trimming took off 5 bases at V and 7 bases at J, with 15 bases between the two ends. The CDR3 protein is CASRTGGAGGYTF. In nucleotides, the CDR3 is TGTGCCAGCAGGACCGGGGGCGCGGGTGGCTACACCTTC. The full variable domain, in which reference TRBV5-4 and TRBJ1-2 provide the parts outside the CDR3, is ETGVTQSPTHLIKTRGQQVTLRCSSQSGHNTVSWYQQALGQGPQFIFQYYREEENGRGNFPPRFSGLQFPNYSSELNVNALELDDSALYLCASRTGGAGGYTFGSGTRLTVV.

Remarks on this clonotype: At one end the junction does not follow the germline gene, possibly because of a read error. J is TRBJ1-1 and V is TRBV7-3; D gene unclear. This CDR3 is built from 12 residues. CDR1 and CDR2 (germline): SGHTA, FQGTGA. The CDR3 region is CASSQERAKPFF. The CDR3, as DNA: TGCGCCAGCAGCCAAGAGAGGGCGAAACCTTTCTTT.

This chain links TRBV6-2 or TRBV6-3 with TRBJ1-1; D might be TRBD1 (6 bases). Germline CDR1 is MNHEY and CDR2 is SVGEGT. CDR3 length: 15 residues. Deletions cut 2 bases from V and 1 base from J, with 11 bases between. CDR3 in amino acids: CASSYVWGANTEAFF. CDR3 in DNA: TGTGCCAGCAGTTACGTCTGGGGGGCGAACACTGAAGCTTTCTTT.

CDR3 sequence: CRVGGRNPDTQYF. As DNA, the CDR3 is TGCAGGGTGGGCGGGAGGAACCCAGATACGCAGTATTTT. The chain uses TRBV20-1 and TRBJ2-3; TRBD2 matches at 8 bases. The CDR3 consists of 13 residues. Looked up from germline, CDR1 is DFQATT and CDR2 is SNEGSKA (reference sequence).